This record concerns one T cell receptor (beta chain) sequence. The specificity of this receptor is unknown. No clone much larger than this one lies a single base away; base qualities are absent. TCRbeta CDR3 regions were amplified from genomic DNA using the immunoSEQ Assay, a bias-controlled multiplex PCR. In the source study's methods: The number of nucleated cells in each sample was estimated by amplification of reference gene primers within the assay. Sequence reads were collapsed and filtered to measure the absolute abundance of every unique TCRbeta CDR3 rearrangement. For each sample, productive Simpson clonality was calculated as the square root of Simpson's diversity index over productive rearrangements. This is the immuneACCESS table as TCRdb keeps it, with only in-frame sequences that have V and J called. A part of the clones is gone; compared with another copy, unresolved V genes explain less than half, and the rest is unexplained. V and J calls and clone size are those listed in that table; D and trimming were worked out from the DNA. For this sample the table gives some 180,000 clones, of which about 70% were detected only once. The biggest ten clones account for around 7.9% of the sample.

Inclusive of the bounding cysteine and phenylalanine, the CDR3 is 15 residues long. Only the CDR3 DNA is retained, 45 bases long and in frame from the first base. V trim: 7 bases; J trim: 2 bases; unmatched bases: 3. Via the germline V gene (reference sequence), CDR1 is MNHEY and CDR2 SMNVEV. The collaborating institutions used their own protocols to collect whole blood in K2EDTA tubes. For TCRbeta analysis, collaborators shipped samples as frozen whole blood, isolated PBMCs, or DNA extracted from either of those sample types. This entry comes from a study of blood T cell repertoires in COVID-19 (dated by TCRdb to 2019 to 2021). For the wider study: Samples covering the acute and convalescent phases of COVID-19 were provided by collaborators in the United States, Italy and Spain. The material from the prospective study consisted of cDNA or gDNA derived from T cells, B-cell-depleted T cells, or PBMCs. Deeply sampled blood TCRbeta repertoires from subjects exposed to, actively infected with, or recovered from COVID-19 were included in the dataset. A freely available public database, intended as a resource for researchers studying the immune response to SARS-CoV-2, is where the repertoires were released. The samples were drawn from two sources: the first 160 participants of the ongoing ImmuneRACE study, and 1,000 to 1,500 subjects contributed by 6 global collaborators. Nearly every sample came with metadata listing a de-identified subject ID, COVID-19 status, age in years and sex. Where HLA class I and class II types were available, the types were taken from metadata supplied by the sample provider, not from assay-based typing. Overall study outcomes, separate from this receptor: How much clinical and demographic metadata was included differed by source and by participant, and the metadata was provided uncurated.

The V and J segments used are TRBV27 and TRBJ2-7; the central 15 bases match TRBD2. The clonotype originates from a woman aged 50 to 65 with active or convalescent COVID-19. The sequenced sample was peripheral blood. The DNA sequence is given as TGTGCCAGCACCGGGACTAGCGGGGGGACCTACGAGCAGTACTTC. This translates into CASTGTSGGTYEQYF.